The clone carrying this TCR beta chain was seen a handful of times. Its antigen is currently unknown. This record belongs to a study of radiotherapy plus CTLA-4 blockade in lung cancer. Study context: Among patients, 15% to 20% showed objective responses, and around 30% had disease control. Overall study findings and caveats: According to reports, early shifts in blood T cell clones, alongside interferon-beta, forecast response most accurately. In blood, TCR clones derived from the tumor expanded after radiotherapy plus ipilimumab.

The V gene's germline CDR1 is SGHRS and CDR2 YFSETQ. This CDR3 has 15 amino acids. With 0 bases removed from V and 3 bases from J, the gap between germline ends came to 10 bases. Generated by immunoSEQ multiplex PCR, the TCRdb table keeps only in-frame clones and is missing some. The table shows tens of thousands of clones, with approximately 67% occurring only once. Each patient with chemo-refractory metastatic non-small-cell lung cancer was treated with focal radiation plus CTLA-4 blockade using ipilimumab. The receptor was derived from a human donor with non-small cell lung cancer whose response to radiotherapy plus ipilimumab could not be evaluated. The chain is built from TRBV5-1 and TRBJ1-5; D perhaps matches TRBD1 (6 bases). The material sequenced was peripheral blood, taken from a patient treated with radiotherapy plus ipilimumab. CDR3 nucleotides: TGCGCCAGCAGCTTGGGGGGGCCGCACAATCAGCCCCAGCATTTT. Protein: CASSLGGPHNQPQHF.